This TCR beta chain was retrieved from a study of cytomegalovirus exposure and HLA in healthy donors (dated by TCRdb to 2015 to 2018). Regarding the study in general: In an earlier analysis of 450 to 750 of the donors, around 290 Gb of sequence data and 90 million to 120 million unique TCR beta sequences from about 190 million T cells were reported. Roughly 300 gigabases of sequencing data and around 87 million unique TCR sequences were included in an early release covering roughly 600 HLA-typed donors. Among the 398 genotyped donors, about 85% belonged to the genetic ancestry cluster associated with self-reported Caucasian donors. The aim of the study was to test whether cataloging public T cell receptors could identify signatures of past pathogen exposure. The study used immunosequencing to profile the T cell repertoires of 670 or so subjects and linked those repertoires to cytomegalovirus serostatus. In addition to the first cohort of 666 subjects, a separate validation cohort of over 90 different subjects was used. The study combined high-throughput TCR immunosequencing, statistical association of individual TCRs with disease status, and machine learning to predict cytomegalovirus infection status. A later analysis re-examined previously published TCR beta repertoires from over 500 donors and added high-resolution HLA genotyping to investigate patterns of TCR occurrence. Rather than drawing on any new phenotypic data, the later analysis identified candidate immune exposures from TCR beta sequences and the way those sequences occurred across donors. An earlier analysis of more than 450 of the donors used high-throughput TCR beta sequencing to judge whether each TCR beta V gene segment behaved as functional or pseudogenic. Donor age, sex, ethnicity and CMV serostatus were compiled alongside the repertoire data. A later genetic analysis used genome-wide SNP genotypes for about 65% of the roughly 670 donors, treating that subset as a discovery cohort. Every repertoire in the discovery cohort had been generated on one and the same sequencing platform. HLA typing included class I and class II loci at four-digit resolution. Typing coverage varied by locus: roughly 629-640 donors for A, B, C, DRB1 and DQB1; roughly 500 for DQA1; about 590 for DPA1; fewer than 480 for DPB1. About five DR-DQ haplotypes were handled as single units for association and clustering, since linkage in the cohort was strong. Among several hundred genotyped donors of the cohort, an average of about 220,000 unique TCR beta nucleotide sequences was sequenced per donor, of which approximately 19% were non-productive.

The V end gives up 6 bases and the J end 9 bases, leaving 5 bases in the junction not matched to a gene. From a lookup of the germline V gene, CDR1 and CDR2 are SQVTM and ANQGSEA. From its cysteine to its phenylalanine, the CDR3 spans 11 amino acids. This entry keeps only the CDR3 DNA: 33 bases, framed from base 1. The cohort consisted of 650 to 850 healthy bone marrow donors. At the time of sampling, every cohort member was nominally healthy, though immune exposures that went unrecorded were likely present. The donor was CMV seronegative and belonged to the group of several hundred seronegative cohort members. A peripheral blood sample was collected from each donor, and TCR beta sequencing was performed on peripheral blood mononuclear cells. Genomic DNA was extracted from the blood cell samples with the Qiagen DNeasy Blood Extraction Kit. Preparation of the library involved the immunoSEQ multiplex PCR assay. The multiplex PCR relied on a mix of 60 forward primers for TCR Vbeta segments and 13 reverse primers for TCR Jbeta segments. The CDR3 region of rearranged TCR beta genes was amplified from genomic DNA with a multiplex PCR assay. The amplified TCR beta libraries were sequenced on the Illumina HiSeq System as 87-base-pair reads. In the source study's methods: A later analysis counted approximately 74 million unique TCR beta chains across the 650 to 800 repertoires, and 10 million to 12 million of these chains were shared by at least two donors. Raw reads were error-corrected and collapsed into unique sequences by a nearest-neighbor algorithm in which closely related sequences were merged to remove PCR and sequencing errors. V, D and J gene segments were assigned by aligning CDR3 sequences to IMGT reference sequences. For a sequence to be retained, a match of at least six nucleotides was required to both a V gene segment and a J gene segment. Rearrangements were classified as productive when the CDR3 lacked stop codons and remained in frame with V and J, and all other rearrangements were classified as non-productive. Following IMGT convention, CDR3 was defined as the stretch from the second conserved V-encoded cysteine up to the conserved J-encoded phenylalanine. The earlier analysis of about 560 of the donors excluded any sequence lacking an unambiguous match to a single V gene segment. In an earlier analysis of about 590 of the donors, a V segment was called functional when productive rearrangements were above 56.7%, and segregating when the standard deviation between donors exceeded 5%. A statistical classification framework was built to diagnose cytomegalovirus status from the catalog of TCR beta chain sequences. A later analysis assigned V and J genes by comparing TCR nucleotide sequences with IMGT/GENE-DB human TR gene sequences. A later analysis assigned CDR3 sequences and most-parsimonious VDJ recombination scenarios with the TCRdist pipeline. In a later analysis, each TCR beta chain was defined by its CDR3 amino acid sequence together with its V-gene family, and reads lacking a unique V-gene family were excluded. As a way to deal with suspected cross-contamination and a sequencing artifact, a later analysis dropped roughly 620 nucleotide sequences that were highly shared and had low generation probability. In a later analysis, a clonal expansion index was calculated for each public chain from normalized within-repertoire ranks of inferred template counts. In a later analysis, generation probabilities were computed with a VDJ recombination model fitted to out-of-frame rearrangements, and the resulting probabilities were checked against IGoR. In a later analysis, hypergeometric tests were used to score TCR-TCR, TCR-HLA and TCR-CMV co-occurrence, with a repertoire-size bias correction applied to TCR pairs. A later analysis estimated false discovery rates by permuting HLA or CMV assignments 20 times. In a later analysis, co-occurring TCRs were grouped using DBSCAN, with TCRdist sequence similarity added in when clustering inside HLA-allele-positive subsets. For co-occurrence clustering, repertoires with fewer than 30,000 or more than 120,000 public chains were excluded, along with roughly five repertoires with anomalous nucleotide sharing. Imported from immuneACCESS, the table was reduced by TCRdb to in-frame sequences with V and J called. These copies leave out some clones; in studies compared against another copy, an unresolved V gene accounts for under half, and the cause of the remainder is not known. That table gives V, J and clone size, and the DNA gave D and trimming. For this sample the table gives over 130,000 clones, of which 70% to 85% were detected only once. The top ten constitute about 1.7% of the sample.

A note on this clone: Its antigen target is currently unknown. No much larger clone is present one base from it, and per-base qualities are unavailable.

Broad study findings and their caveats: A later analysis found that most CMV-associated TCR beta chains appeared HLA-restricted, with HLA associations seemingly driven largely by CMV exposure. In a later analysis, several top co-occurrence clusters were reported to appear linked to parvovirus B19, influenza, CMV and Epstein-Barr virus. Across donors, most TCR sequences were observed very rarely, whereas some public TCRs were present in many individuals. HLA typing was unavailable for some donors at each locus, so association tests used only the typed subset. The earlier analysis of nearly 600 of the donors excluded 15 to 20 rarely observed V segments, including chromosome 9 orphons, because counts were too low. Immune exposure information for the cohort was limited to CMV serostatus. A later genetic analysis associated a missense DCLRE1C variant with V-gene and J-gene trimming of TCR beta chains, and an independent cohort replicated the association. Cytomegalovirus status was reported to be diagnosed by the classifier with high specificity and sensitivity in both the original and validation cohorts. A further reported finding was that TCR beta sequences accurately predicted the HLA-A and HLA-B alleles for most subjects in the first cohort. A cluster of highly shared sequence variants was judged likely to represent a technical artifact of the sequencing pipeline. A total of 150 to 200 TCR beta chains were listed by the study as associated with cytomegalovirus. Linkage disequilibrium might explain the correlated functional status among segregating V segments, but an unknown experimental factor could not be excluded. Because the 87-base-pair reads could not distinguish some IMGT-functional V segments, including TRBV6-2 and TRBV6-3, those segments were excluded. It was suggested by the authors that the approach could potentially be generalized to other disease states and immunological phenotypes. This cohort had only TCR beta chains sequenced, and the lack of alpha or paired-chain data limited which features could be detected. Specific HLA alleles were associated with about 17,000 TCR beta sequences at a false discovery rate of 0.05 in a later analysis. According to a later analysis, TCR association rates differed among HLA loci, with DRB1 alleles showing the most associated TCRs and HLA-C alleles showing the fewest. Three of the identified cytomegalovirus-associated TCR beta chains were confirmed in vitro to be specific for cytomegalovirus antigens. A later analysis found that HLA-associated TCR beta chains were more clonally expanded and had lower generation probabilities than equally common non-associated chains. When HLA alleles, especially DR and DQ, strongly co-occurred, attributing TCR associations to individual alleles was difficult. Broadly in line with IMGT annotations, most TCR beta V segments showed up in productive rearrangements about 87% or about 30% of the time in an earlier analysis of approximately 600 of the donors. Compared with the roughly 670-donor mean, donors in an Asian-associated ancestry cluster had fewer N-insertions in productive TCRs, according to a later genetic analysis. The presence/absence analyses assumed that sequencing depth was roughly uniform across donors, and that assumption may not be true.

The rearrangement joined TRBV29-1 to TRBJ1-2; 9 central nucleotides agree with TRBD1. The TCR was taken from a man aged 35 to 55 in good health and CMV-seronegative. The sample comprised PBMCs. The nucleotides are TGCAGCGTCTCAACAGGGGGCCGCTACACCTTC. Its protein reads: CSVSTGGRYTF.